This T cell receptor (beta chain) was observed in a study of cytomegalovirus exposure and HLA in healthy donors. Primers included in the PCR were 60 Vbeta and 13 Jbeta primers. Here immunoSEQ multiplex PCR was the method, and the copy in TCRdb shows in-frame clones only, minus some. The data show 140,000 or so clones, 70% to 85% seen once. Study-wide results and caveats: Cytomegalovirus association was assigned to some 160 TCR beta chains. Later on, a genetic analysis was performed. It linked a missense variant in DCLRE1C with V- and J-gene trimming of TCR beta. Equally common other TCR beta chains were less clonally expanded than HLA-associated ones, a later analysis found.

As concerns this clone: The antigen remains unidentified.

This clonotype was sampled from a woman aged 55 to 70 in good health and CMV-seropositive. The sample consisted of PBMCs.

The CDR3 is CASSTGLAGGSYTGELFF. The DNA of the CDR3 is TGTGCCAGCAGCACGGGACTAGCGGGAGGTTCATACACCGGGGAGCTGTTTTTT. The rearrangement links TRBV7-2 to TRBJ2-2; 15 bases are shared with TRBD2. Germline-derived CDR1 and CDR2 are SGHTA and FQGNSA. V lost 5 bases, J lost 3 bases, and 7 bases stayed unmatched. The CDR3 spans 18 residues.